This TCR beta chain originates from a study of cytomegalovirus exposure and HLA in healthy donors. Whole-study results and caveats: Donors were assumed by presence/absence analyses to have roughly uniform sequencing depth.

The CDR3 extends over 15 amino acids. Deletions cut 0 bases from V and 3 bases from J, with 11 bases between. Germline V gene data show CDR1 as MNHEY and CDR2 as SVGAGI. In regard to this clone: What it recognizes is unknown.

The PCR employed 60 Vbeta primers together with 13 Jbeta primers. The data were produced by immunoSEQ multiplex PCR, yet TCRdb's version contains in-frame clones alone and is incomplete. The sample includes about 100,000 clones, 70% to 80% seen only once; the top ten take 19%. This clonotype was sampled from a woman aged 55-75 years in good health and CMV-seropositive. Sequenced: PBMCs. The rearrangement joins TRBV6-5 to TRBJ1-1; maybe TRBD1 (6 bases). CDR3 in DNA: TGTGCCAGCAGTTACTCTTACAGGGTAGACACTGAAGCTTTCTTT. Amino acid sequence: CASSYSYRVDTEAFF.